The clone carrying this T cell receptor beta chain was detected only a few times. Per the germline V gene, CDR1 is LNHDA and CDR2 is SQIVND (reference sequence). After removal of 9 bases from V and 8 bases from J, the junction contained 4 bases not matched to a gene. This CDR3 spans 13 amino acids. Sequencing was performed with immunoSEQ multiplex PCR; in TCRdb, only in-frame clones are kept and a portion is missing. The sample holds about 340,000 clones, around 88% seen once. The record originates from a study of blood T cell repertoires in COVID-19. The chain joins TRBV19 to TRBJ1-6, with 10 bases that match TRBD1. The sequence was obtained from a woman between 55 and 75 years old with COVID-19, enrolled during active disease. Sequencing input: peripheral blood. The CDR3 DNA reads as TGTGCCAGCGACAGGGGGCTTGATTCACCCCTCCACTTT. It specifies CASDRGLDSPLHF.